This entry lists 19 T cell receptor beta chains sequenced from one sample in a study of Graves' ophthalmopathy and Graves' hyperthyroidism. TCR beta CDR3 regions were amplified from RNA transcripts. Second-round multiplex PCR came after a first-round RT-PCR that employed HTBI primers. TCRdb re-derived calls from the multiplex PCR reads in MiXCR, one entry per CDR3 protein. The table records about 1.1 million distinct CDR3 sequences, around a third of them present only once. The specimen sequenced was peripheral blood or thyroid tissue (not recorded which). The receptors shown here come from an adult man with Graves' hyperthyroidism.

The J gene is TRBJ2-7, the V gene TRBV7-2; the match to TRBD2 covers 10 bases. The CDR3 contains 14 residues. The V gene's germline CDR1 is SGHTA and CDR2 FQGNSA. V dropped 7 bases and J dropped 2; count of bases not matched to a gene: 5. DNA for the CDR3: TGTGCCAGCAAAACTAGCGGGGTGACCTACGAGCAGTACTTC. Translated: CASKTSGVTYEQYF.

The genes are TRBV7-8 and TRBJ2-7, with 12 bases matching TRBD2. V lost 0 bases to trimming and J lost 6 bases; unmatched junction nucleotides: 6. The CDR3 totals 16 residues. Germline-derived CDR1 and CDR2 are SGHVS and FQNEAQ. CDR3 in amino acids: CASSLAATSGSPEQYF. CDR3 DNA sequence: TGTGCCAGCAGCTTAGCTGCGACTAGCGGGAGCCCCGAGCAGTACTTC.

The table lists this clonotype with a few counts. The chain is built from TRBV14 and TRBJ1-6; D gene uncertain. The CDR3 extends over 12 amino acids. Trimming cost V 1 base and J 11 bases, with 6 bases left between them. The V gene's germline CDR1 is SGHDN and CDR2 FVKESK. CDR3 amino acids: CASSQGYPPLHF. The CDR3, as DNA: TGTGCCAGCAGCCAAGGATATCCACCCCTCCACTTT.

This clonotype was observed at least ten times. This sequence joins TRBV20-1 and TRBJ2-7; 10 nucleotides match TRBD1. V was clipped by 6 bases and J by 3 bases; unmatched bases: 5. The CDR3 spans 13 residues. Germline V gene sequence: CDR1 DFQATT, CDR2 SNEGSKA (reference sequence). CDR3 nucleotides: TGCAGTGCCGCAAGGGACAGGGGCTACGAGCAGTACTTC. Protein product: CSAARDRGYEQYF.

The V call is TRBV12-3 or TRBV12-4, the J call TRBJ1-1, with 9 bases identical to TRBD1. Trimming removed 4 bases from V and 11 bases from J; junction bases left unmatched: 14. The CDR3 contains 15 residues. The CDR3 loop is CASSWPGQGYLWAFF. The CDR3 DNA reads TGTGCCAGCAGTTGGCCGGGACAGGGATATCTATGGGCTTTCTTT.

Turning to this clonotype: Sequence at one end of the junction differs from germline and may be a read error. J is TRBJ1-4 and V is TRBV7-2; D ambiguous. The CDR3 extends over 14 amino acids. Germline CDR1 and CDR2: SGHTA and FQGNSA. The CDR3 sequence is CASSQGLTSEKLFF. CDR3 nucleotides: TGTGCCAGCTCCCAAGGGCTAACTAGTGAAAAACTGTTTTTT. Complete variable domain (other parts from reference TRBV7-2 and TRBJ1-4): GAGVSQSPSNKVTEKGKDVELRCDPISGHTALYWYRQSLGQGLEFLIYFQGNSAPDKSGLPSDRFSAERTGGSVSTLTIQRTQQEDSAVYLCASSQGLTSEKLFFGSGTQLSVL.

V usage is TRBV7-2 and J usage is TRBJ2-7, with D perhaps TRBD1 (5 bases). Germline CDR1 SGHTA, CDR2 FQGNSA. Trimming cost V 3 bases and J 2 bases, with 11 bases left between them. This CDR3 has 14 residues. The CDR3 here is CASSLAVRAYEQYF. CDR3 bases: TGTGCCAGCAGCTTGGCGGTCAGGGCCTACGAGCAGTACTTC.

CDR3 nucleotides: TGTGCCAGCAGTTTATGGGGAGTACCAGAGCAGTACTTC. It encodes CASSLWGVPEQYF. The rearrangement links TRBV12-3 or TRBV12-4 to TRBJ2-7, with D maybe TRBD2 (5 bases). V was shortened by 2 bases and J by 7 bases, with 12 bases between the two germline ends. There are 13 residues in the CDR3.

This clonotype was found a few times. The V call is TRBV6-6, the J call TRBJ1-1, with D hard to call. This CDR3 has 14 amino acids. Looked up from germline, CDR1 is MNHNY and CDR2 is SVGAGI (reference sequence). The germline V and J ends were trimmed by 2 bases and 9 bases, with 16 bases remaining between them. CDR3 coding DNA: TGTGCCAGCAGTTACGGGCCGGCCATACCGAAAGCTTTCTTT. Its protein product is CASSYGPAIPKAFF.

CDR3 amino acids: CASSNQGFAFRDRSGNTIYF. DNA of the CDR3: TGTGCCAGCAGTAACCAGGGGTTCGCTTTCCGAGATCGCTCTGGAAACACCATATATTTT. The chain is built from TRBV12-3 or TRBV12-4 and TRBJ1-3; perhaps TRBD1 as D (6 bases). The CDR3 is 20 residues long. V was clipped by 5 bases and J by 0 bases, with 26 bases between them.

In this sample, this clonotype turned up a few times. The rearrangement uses TRBV20-1 and TRBJ1-1; 7 bases match TRBD1. Germline V gene data show CDR1 as DFQATT and CDR2 as SNEGSKA (reference sequence). V shed 6 bases, J shed 1 base, and the junction held 8 bases outside the gene matches. This CDR3 has 14 amino acids. CDR3 bases: TGCAGTGCCAGGGGAGGACAGGAGAACACTGAAGCTTTCTTT. Its protein product is CSARGGQENTEAFF.

The V call is TRBV7-9, the J call TRBJ1-4; no firm D call. The CDR3 extends over 15 amino acids. Germline CDR1 is SEHNR and CDR2 is FQNEAQ (reference sequence). V lost 1 base, J lost 5 bases, and 11 bases lay in between. The CDR3 DNA follows: TGTGCCAGCAGCTTAGGGACTAACTACAATGAAAAACTGTTTTTT. Its translation is CASSLGTNYNEKLFF. The variable domain in full, completed from reference TRBV7-9 and TRBJ1-4, reads DTGVSQNPRHKITKRGQNVTFRCDPISEHNRLYWYRQTLGQGPEFLTYFQNEAQLEKSRLLSDRFSAERPKGSFSTLEIQRTEQGDSAMYLCASSLGTNYNEKLFFGSGTQLSVL.

This clonotype showed up just a few times. This chain joins TRBV12-3 or TRBV12-4 and TRBJ2-7; either TRBD1 or TRBD2 may fit D (5 bases each). Trimming cost V 7 bases and J 2 bases, with 15 bases left between them. The CDR3 is made up of 14 amino acids. CDR3 loop: CASTTGTATYEQYF. The CDR3 DNA sequence: TGTGCCAGCACCACCGGGACGGCCACCTACGAGCAGTACTTC.

This clonotype has at least ten counts. V and J are TRBV19 and TRBJ2-7, with a possible D match to TRBD2 (5 bases). V was pared by 7 bases and J by 0 bases, with 22 bases between. The V gene's germline CDR1 is LNHDA and CDR2 SQIVND (reference sequence). CDR3 length equals 17 residues. As DNA, the CDR3 is TGTGCCAGTACTCCCAGCGCAGCGGTGGGGAGCTCCTACGAGCAGTACTTC. It is translated as CASTPSAAVGSSYEQYF.

V is TRBV4-1 and J is TRBJ1-3; D is perhaps TRBD1 (5 bases). The V gene lost 0 bases and the J gene lost 0 bases, with 15 bases spanning the gap. In germline, CDR1 is MGHRA, CDR2 YSYEKL. CDR3 length equals 18 residues. The CDR3 is CASSQERRTQGSGNTIYF. The CDR3 DNA is TGCGCCAGCAGCCAAGAACGACGGACCCAGGGCTCTGGAAACACCATATATTTT.

This clonotype was seen a handful of times. This chain links TRBV19 with TRBJ1-1; D uncertain. V was shortened by 2 bases and J by 1 base, with 8 bases between the two germline ends. The CDR3 is 14 amino acids. The germline V gene has CDR1 LNHDA and CDR2 SQIVND (reference sequence). Here the CDR3 reads CASSIRKPNTEAFF. The CDR3, as DNA: TGTGCCAGTAGTATAAGAAAGCCGAACACTGAAGCTTTCTTT.

The chain employs TRBV6-1 and TRBJ1-5; TRBD1 aligns across 9 bases. The ends lost 9 bases at V and 11 bases at J; junction bases unmatched: 14. The CDR3 runs 14 residues. CDR1 MNHNS and CDR2 SASEGT come from the germline V gene. CDR3 region: CASKRTGAGETQHF. CDR3 DNA: TGTGCCAGTAAGAGGACAGGGGCTGGGGAGACCCAGCATTTT.

This clonotype was observed many times. With a much larger clone just one base away, this may be a read error. Here the CDR3 reads CASSEEVYGYTF. The CDR3 region has the DNA TGTGCCAGCAGTGAGGAGGTCTATGGCTACACCTTC. The chain employs TRBV6-1 and TRBJ1-2, with D hard to call. Trimming took off 3 bases at V and 4 bases at J, with 6 bases between the two ends. CDR1 is MNHNS, CDR2 SASEGT, per germline. The length of the CDR3 is 12 residues.

This clonotype was seen ten or more times. V gene TRBV9 combines with J gene TRBJ2-7; 9 bases line up with TRBD1. V dropped 3 bases and J dropped 1; count of bases not matched to a gene: 2. The CDR3 consists of 14 residues. Germline values: CDR1 SGDLS, CDR2 YYNGEE. The CDR3 sequence: CASSADRGSYEQYF. CDR3 in DNA: TGTGCCAGCAGCGCGGACAGGGGTTCCTACGAGCAGTACTTC.